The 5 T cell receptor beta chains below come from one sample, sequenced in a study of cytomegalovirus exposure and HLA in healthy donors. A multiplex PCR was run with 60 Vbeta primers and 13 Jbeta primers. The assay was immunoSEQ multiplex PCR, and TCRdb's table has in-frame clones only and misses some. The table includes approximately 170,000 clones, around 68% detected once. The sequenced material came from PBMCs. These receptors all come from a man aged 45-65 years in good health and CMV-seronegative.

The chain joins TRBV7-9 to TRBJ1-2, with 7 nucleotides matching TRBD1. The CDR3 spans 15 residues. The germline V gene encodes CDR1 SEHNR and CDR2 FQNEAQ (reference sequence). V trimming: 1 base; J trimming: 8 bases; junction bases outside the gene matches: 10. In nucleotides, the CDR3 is TGTGCCAGCAGCTTAGGAGAGACAGGGTTAGAAGGCTACACCTTC. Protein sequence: CASSLGETGLEGYTF.

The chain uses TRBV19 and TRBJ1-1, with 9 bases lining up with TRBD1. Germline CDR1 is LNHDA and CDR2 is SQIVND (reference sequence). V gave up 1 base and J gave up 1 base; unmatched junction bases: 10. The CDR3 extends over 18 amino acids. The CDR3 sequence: CASSIVYFGTGRNTEAFF. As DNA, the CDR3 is TGTGCCAGTAGTATAGTTTATTTTGGGACAGGGCGGAACACTGAAGCTTTCTTT.

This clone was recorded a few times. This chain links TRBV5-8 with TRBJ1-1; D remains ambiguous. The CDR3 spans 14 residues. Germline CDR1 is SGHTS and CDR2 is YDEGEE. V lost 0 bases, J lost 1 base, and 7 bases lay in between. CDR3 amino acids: CASSLALGNTEAFF. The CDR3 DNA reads TGTGCCAGCAGCTTGGCACTAGGGAACACTGAAGCTTTCTTT.

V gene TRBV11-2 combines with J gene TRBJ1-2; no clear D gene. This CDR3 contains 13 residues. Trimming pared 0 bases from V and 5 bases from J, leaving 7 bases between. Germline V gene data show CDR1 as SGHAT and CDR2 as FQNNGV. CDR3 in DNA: TGTGCCAGCAGCTTAGATTATAGATATGGCTACACCTTC. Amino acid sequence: CASSLDYRYGYTF.

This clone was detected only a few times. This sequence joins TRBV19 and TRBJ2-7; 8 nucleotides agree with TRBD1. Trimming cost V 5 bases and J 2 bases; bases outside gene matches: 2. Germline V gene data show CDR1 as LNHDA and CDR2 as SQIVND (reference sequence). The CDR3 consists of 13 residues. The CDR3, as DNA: TGTGCCAGTAGTGCAGGGGGCCCCTACGAGCAGTACTTC. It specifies CASSAGGPYEQYF.